The TCR beta chain described here comes from a study of blood T cell repertoires in COVID-19. After removal of 6 bases from V and 2 bases from J, the junction contained 8 bases not matched to a gene. This CDR3 has 17 residues. Germline V gene sequence: CDR1 KGHSH, CDR2 LQKENI. Repertoires were generated with immunoSEQ multiplex PCR, while TCRdb's copy carries only in-frame clones and drops some. The sample contains roughly 250,000 clones, around 89% of which appear only once. This receptor was identified in a man aged 25 to 40 with acute or convalescent COVID-19. V gene TRBV18 combines with J gene TRBJ2-1; 12 positions match TRBD2. Sequenced input: peripheral blood. CDR3 residues: CASSRLTSGSTYNEQFF. DNA for the CDR3: TGTGCCAGCTCTCGCCTGACTAGCGGGAGTACCTACAATGAGCAGTTCTTC.